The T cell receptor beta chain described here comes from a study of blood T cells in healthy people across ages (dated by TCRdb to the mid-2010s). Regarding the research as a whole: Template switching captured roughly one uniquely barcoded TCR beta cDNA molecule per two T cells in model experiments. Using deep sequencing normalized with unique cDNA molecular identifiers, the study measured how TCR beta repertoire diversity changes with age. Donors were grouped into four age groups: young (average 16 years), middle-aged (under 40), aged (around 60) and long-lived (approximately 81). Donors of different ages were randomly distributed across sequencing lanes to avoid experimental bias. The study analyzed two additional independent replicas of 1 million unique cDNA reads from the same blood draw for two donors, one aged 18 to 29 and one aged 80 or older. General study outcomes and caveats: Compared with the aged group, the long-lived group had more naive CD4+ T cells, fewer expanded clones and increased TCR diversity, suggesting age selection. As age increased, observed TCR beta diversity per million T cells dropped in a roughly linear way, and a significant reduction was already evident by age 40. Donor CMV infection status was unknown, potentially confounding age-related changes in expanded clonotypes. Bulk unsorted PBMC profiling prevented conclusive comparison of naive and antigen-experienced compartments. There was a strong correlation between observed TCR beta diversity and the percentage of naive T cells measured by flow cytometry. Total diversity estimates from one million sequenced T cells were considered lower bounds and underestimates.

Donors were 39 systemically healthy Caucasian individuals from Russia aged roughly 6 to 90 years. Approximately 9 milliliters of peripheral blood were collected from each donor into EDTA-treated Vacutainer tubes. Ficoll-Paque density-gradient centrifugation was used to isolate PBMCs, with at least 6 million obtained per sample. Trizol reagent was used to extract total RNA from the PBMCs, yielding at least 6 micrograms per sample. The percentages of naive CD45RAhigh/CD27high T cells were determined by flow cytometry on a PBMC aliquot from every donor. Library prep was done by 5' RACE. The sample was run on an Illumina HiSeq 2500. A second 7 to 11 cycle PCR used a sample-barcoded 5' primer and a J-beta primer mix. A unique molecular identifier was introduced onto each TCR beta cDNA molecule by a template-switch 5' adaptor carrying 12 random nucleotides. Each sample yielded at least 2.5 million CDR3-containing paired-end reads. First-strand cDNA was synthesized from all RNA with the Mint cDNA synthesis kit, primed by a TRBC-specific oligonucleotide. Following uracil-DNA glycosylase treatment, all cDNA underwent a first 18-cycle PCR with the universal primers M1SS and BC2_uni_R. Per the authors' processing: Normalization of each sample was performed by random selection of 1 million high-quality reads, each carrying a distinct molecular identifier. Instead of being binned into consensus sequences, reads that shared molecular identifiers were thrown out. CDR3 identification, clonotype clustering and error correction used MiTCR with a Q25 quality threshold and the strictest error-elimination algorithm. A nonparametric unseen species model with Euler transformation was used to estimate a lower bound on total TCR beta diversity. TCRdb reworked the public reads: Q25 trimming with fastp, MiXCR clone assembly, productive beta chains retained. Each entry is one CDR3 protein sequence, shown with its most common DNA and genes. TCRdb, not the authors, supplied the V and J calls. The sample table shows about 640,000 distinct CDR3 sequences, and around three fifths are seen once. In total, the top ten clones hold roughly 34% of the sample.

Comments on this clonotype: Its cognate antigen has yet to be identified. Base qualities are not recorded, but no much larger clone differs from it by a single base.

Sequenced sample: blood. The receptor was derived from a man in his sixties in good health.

The CDR3 reads as follows: CSARDLRQGQQEAFF. The nucleotide sequence reads TGCAGTGCTAGAGATCTCAGGCAGGGCCAACAAGAAGCTTTCTTT. The sequence links TRBV20-1 to TRBJ1-1, with TRBD1 tentatively as D gene (5 bases match). Per the germline V gene (reference sequence), DFQATT is the CDR1 and SNEGSKA is the CDR2. The germline ends are 19 bases apart after V is trimmed by 0 bases and J by 8 bases. Including cysteine and phenylalanine, the CDR3 has 15 amino acids. Just the 45-base CDR3 DNA is kept, in frame starting at base 1.